This record covers a single TCR beta chain. Its antigen remains unidentified. This sample was included in a study of radiotherapy plus CTLA-4 blockade in lung cancer. Findings and limits, study-wide: It was early blood T cell clone dynamics, with interferon-beta, that reportedly best predicted response.

Produced via immunoSEQ multiplex PCR; TCRdb's table is partial and in-frame only. This sample has 45,000 to 55,000 clones, with under 85% found just once. With 1 base removed from V and 3 bases from J, the gap between germline ends came to 7 bases. Germline lookup yields CDR1 MNHNS and CDR2 SASEGT. The CDR3 is 13 amino acids. The chain carries TRBV6-1 and TRBJ2-7; D unclear. The source is a human donor with non-small cell lung cancer who had a partial response to radiotherapy plus ipilimumab. Sequenced here: peripheral blood, sampled from a patient treated with radiotherapy plus ipilimumab. This chain's CDR3 is CASSEGHLYEQYF. CDR3 DNA: TGTGCCAGCAGTGAAGGGCATCTCTACGAGCAGTACTTC.